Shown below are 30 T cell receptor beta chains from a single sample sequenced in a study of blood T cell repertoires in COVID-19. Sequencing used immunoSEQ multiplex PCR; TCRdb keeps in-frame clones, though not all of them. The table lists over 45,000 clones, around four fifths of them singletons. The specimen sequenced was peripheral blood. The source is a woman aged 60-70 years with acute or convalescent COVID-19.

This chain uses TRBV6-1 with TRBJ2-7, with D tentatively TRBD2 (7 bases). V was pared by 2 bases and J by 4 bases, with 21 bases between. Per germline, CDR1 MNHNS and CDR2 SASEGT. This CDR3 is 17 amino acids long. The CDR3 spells CASSEPRGAGALYEQYF. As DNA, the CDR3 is TGTGCCAGCAGTGAACCCCGGGGGGCAGGAGCATTATACGAGCAGTACTTC.

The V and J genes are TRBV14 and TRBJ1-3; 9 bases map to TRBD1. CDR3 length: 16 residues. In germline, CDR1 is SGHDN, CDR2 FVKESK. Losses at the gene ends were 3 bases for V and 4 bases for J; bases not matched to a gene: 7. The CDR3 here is CASSHKQGARGNTIYF. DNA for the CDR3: TGTGCCAGCAGCCATAAACAGGGGGCGCGAGGAAACACCATATATTTT.

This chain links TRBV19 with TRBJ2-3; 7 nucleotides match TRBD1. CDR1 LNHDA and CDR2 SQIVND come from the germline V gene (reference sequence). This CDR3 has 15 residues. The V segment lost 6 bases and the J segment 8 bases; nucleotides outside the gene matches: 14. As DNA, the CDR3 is TGTGCCAGTAGCTGGGGACAAACAGGGGAAGTTACGCAGTATTTT. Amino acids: CASSWGQTGEVTQYF.

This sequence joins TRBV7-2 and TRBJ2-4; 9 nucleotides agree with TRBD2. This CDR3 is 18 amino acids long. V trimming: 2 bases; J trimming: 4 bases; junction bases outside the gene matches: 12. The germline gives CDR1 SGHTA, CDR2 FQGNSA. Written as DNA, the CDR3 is TGTGCCAGCAGCTTAAGCCTAGGGCGGGAGGGCCCGAAAAACATTCAGTACTTC. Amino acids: CASSLSLGREGPKNIQYF.

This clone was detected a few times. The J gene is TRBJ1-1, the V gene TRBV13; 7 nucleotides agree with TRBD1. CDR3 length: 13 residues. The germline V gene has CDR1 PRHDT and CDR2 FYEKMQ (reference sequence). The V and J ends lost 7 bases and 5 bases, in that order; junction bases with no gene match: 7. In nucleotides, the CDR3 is TGTGCCAGCACCAGGGGCAGGGGGACTGAAGCTTTCTTT. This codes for CASTRGRGTEAFF.

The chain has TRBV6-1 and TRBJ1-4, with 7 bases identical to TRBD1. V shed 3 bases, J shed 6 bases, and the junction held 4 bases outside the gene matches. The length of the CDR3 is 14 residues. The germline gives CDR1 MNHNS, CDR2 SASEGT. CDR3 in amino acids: CASSDRGQYEKLFF. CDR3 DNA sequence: TGTGCCAGCAGTGACCGGGGACAGTATGAAAAACTGTTTTTT.

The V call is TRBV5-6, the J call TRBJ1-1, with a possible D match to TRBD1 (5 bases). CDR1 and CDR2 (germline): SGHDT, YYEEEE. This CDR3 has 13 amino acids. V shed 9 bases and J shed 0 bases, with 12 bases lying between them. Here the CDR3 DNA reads TGTGCCACCAAGACAGCTATGAACACTGAAGCTTTCTTT. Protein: CATKTAMNTEAFF.

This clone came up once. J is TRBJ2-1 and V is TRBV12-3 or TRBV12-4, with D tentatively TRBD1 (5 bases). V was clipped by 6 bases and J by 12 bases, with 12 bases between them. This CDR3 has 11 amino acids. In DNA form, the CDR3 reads TGTGCCAGCAGGTGGCAGGGCTGGCAGTTCTTC. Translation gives CASRWQGWQFF.

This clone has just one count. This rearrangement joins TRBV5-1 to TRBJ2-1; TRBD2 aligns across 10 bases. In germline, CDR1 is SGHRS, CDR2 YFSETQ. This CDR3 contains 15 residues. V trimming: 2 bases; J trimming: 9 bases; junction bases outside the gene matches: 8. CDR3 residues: CASSFQAGGPSEQFF. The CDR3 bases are TGCGCCAGCAGCTTCCAAGCGGGAGGGCCCTCTGAGCAGTTCTTC.

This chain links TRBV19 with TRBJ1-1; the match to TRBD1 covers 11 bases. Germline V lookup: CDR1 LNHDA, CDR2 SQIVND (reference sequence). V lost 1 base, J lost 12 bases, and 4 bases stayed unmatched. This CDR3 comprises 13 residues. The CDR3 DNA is TGTGCCAGTAGTATAGGCGGACAGGGGGCAACTTTCTTT. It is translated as CASSIGGQGATFF.

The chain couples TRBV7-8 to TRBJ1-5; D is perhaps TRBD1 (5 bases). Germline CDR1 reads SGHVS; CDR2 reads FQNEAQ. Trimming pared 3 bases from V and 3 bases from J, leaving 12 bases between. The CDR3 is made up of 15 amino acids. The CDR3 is CASSLTAISNQPQHF. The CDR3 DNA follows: TGTGCCAGCAGCTTGACAGCGATCTCCAATCAGCCCCAGCATTTT.

CDR3 nucleotides: TGTGCCAGTAGTTCCCGGGACAGCTCTGGAAACACCATATATTTT. It codes for CASSSRDSSGNTIYF. The V gene is TRBV19, the J gene TRBJ1-3; TRBD1 matches 7 bases. Germline CDR1 is LNHDA and CDR2 is SQIVND (reference sequence). V shed 5 bases, J shed 0 bases, and the junction held 4 bases outside the gene matches. This CDR3 has 15 residues.

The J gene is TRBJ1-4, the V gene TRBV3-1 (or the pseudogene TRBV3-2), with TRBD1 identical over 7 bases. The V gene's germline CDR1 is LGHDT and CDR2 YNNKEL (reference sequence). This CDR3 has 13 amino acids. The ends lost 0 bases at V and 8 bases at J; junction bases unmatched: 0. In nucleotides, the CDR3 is TGTGCCAGCAGCCAAGACAGGGGGGAAAAACTGTTTTTT. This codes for CASSQDRGEKLFF.

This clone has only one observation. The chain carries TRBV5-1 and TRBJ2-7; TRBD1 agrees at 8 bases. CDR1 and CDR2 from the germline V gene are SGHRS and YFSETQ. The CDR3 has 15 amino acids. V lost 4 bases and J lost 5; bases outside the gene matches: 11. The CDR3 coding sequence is TGCGCCAGCAGCCACCCCGCAGGGGGCCGCCACGAGCAGTACTTC. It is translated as CASSHPAGGRHEQYF.

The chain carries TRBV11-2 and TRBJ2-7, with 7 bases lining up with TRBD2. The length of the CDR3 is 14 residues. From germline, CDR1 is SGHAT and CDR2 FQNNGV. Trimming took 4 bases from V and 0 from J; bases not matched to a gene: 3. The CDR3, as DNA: TGTGCCAGCAGCTACGGGGACTACTCCTACGAGCAGTACTTC. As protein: CASSYGDYSYEQYF. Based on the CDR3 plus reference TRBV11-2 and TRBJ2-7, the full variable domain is EAGVAQSPRYKIIEKRQSVAFWCNPISGHATLYWYQQILGQGPKLLIQFQNNGVVDDSQLPKDRFSAERLKGVDSTLKIQPAKLEDSAVYLCASSYGDYSYEQYFGPGTRLTVT.

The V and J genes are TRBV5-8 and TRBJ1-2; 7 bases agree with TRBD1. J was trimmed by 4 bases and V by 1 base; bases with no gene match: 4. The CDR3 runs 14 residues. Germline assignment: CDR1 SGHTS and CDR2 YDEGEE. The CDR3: CASSLNRGGYGYTF. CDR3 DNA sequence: TGTGCCAGCAGCTTGAACAGGGGTGGCTATGGCTACACCTTC.

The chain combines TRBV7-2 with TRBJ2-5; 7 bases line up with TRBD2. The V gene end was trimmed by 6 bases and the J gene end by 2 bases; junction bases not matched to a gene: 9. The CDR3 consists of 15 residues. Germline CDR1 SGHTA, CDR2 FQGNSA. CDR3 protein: CASRRPGLQQETQYF. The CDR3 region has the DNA TGTGCCAGCAGACGACCGGGACTACAGCAAGAGACCCAGTACTTC.

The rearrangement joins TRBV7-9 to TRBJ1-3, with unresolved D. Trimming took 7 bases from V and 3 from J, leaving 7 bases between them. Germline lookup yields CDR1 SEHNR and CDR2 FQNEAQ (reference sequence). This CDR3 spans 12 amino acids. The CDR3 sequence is CASTPGGNTIYF. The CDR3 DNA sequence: TGTGCCAGCACCCCAGGTGGAAACACCATATATTTT.

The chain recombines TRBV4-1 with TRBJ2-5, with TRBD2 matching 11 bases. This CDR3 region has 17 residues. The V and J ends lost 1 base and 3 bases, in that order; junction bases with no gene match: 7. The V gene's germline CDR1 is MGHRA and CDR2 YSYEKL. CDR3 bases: TGCGCCAGCAGCCAAGGACTAGCGGGGAGGGGGGAAGAGACCCAGTACTTC. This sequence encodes CASSQGLAGRGEETQYF.

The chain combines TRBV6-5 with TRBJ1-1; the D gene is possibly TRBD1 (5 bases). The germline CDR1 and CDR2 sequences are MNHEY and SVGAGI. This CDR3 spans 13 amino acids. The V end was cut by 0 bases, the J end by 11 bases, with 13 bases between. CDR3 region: CASSYSGQYNAFF. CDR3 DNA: TGTGCCAGCAGTTACTCGGGGCAATACAACGCTTTCTTT.

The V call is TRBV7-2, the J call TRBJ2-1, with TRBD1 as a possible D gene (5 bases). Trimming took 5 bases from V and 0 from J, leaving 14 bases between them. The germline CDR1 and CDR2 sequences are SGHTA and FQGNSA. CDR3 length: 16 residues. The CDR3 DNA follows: TGTGCCAGCAGCGGCCGGACAAGGAGCTCCTACAATGAGCAGTTCTTC. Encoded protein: CASSGRTRSSYNEQFF.

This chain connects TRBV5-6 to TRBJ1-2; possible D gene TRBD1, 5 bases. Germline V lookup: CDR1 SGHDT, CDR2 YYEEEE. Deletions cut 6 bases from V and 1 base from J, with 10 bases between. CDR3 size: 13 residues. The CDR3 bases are TGTGCCAGCAAGGAGGGGCTTAACTATGGCTACACCTTC. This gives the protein CASKEGLNYGYTF.

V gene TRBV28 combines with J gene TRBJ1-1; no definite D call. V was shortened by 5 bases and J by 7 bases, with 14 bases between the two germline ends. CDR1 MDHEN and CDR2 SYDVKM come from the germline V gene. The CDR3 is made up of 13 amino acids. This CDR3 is CASSRETDYEAFF. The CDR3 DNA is TGTGCCAGCAGTCGGGAAACCGATTATGAAGCTTTCTTT.

The CDR3 loop reads CASTSESQGNTEAFF. The CDR3 nucleotides are TGTGCCTCTACCTCGGAAAGTCAGGGGAACACTGAAGCTTTCTTT. V and J are TRBV2 and TRBJ1-1; D might be TRBD1 (5 bases). The CDR3 sequence is 15 residues long. Looked up from germline, CDR1 is SNHLY and CDR2 is FYNNEI. Trimming removed 11 bases at V and 1 base at J, with 20 bases between.

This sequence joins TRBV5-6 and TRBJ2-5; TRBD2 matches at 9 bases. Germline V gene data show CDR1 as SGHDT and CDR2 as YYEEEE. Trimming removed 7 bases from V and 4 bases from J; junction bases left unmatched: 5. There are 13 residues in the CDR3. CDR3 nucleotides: TGTGCCAGCGGGACTAGCCCGTCAGAGACCCAGTACTTC. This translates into CASGTSPSETQYF.

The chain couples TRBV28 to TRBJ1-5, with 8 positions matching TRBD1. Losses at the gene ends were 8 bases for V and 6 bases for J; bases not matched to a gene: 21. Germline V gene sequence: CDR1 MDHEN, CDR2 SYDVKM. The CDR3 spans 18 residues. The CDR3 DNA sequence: TGTGCCAGCCGTTGGCCCCCCGGGACAGGCCGGGTCGGTCAGCCCCAGCATTTT. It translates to CASRWPPGTGRVGQPQHF.

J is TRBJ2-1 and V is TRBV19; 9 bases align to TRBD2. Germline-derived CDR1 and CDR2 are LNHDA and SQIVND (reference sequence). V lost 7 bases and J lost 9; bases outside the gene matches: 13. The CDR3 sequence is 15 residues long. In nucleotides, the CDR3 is TGTGCCAGTATTGGGGGTAGCGGGAGTTACGGTGAGCAGTTCTTC. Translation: CASIGGSGSYGEQFF.

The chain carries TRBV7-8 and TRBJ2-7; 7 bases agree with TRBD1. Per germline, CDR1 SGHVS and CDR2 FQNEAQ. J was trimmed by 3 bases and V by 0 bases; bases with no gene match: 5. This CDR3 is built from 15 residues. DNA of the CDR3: TGTGCCAGCAGCTTAGCGCGACAGGGAGACTACGAGCAGTACTTC. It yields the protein CASSLARQGDYEQYF.

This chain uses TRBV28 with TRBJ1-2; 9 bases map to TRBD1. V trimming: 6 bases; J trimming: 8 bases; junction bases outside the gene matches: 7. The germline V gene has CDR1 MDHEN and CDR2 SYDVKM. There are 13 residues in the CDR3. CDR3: CASRDSGTGGYTF. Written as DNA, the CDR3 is TGTGCCAGCAGGGACTCCGGGACAGGGGGCTACACCTTC.

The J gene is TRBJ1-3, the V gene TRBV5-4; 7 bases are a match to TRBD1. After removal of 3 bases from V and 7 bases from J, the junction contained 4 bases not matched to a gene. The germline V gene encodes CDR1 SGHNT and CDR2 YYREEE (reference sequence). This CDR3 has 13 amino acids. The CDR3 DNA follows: TGTGCCAGCAGCTGGACAGGAGGTAACACCATATATTTT. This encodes CASSWTGGNTIYF.